This entry features one TCR beta chain sequence. What it binds is unknown. The protocol was immunoSEQ multiplex PCR, while the TCRdb copy is restricted to in-frame clones and leaves out a portion. The sample shows 20,000 to 25,000 clones, 90% of them seen only once. The data are from a study of PD-1 blockade in classical Hodgkin lymphoma. Findings and caveats of the study: It was reported that newly diagnosed patients had less baseline TCR diversity than healthy donors. Repertoires differed for reasons still undefined, possibly disease activity or prior therapy.

Time point noted: newly diagnosed, previously untreated cHL patient sample. Negative selection with magnetic separation was used to purify CD4+ T cells from thawed PBMCs. Untreated, newly diagnosed classical Hodgkin lymphoma PBMCs were comparators. Germline assignment: CDR1 LGHNA and CDR2 YSLEER. There are 16 residues in the CDR3. The V and J ends lost 0 bases and 5 bases respectively, with 14 bases between them. This sequence joins TRBV4-3 and TRBJ1-5; D may be TRBD1 (5 bases). The material sequenced was CD4+ T cells from blood. This clonotype originated in a human donor with classical Hodgkin lymphoma. CDR3 loop: CASSQEVGVRDQPQHF. For the CDR3, the DNA is TGCGCCAGCAGCCAAGAGGTAGGGGTTAGGGATCAGCCCCAGCATTTT.